This T cell receptor beta chain was profiled in a study of T cell responses to AZD1222 COVID-19 vaccine. About this clone itself: Antigen unknown.

Study observations and caveats: After two AZD1222 doses, spike-specific TCR breadth and depth rose versus day 0.

Produced via immunoSEQ multiplex PCR; TCRdb's table is partial and in-frame only. This sample has around 170,000 clones, with 90% found just once. The source is an adult in good health. The specimen was peripheral blood, collected on day 0 of AZD1222 vaccination.

CDR3 protein: CASSLPNRETQYF. The CDR3, as DNA: TGTGCCAGCAGTCTACCGAACAGGGAAACGCAGTATTTT. The chain joins TRBV12-3 or TRBV12-4 to TRBJ2-3, with D tentatively TRBD1 (6 bases). Trimming removed 5 bases from V and 9 bases from J, with 15 bases in between. The CDR3 is made up of 13 amino acids.